Following are 18 T cell receptor beta chains from one sample sequenced in a study of vaccination and CD4 T cells after COVID-19. These TCRs' antigens remain unknown. Sequencing of the DNA from cultured CD4+ T cells was carried out with the Oncomine TCR Beta short-read assay. TCRdb reprocessed the PCR reads via MiXCR and lists one record per CDR3 protein. The sample holds some 4,000 distinct CDR3 sequences, 38% seen once. As for treatment: roughly 10-day PBMC culture with coronavirus spike peptide pools or control peptides (ViraFEST assay). Sequenced input: CD4+ T cells from blood, cultured in vitro. The receptors were gathered from a human donor who had recovered from COVID-19.

The genes are TRBV7-3 and TRBJ2-6; no clear D. The V end was cut by 6 bases, the J end by 1 base, with 4 bases between. CDR1 is SGHTA, CDR2 FQGTGA, per germline. The CDR3 totals 13 residues. CDR3 DNA: TGTGCCAGCAGGTTGTCTGGGGCCAACGTCCTGACTTTC. Protein product: CASRLSGANVLTF.

This clonotype was detected once. The chain couples TRBV5-1 to TRBJ1-1; maybe TRBD1 (5 bases). V lost 6 bases to trimming and J lost 4 bases, with 16 bases between them. CDR1 SGHRS and CDR2 YFSETQ come from the germline V gene. CDR3 length: 14 amino acids. For the CDR3, the DNA is TGCGCCAGCACCCCTCGGGGGAGAGGCACTGAAGCTTTCTTT. It specifies CASTPRGRGTEAFF. The variable domain in full, completed from reference TRBV5-1 and TRBJ1-1, reads KAGVTQTPRYLIKTRGQQVTLSCSPISGHRSVSWYQQTPGQGLQFLFEYFSETQRNKGNFPGRFSGRQFSNSRSEMNVSTLELGDSALYLCASTPRGRGTEAFFGQGTRLTVV.

The genes are TRBV6-5 and TRBJ2-7; 9 nucleotides agree with TRBD2. The CDR3 has 16 amino acids. Germline lookup yields CDR1 MNHEY and CDR2 SVGAGI. V gave up 0 bases and J gave up 2 bases; unmatched junction bases: 5. CDR3 bases: TGTGCCAGCAGTTACTCGACTAGCGGAACTACCTACGAGCAGTACTTC. It yields the protein CASSYSTSGTTYEQYF.

The V gene is TRBV20-1, the J gene TRBJ2-1; 8 bases are shared with TRBD2. The V gene's germline CDR1 is DFQATT and CDR2 SNEGSKA (reference sequence). V was pared by 0 bases and J by 4 bases, with 11 bases of the junction left unmatched. The CDR3 loop spans 17 amino acids. CDR3 DNA sequence: TGCAGTGCTAGAGATCAATCACGACTAGCGTGGTACAATGAGCAGTTCTTC. Translation gives CSARDQSRLAWYNEQFF.

V usage is TRBV11-3 and J usage is TRBJ2-3; D gene ambiguous. Trimming pared 5 bases from V and 6 bases from J, leaving 9 bases between. Germline V gene sequence: CDR1 SGHNT, CDR2 YENEEA. The CDR3 runs to 12 residues. The CDR3 is CASSLGWDTQYF. CDR3 sequence (DNA): TGTGCCAGCAGCCTAGGGTGGGATACGCAGTATTTT.

CDR3 loop: CAISESPGNQPQHF. The DNA of the CDR3 is TGTGCCATCAGTGAGTCGCCAGGCAATCAGCCCCAGCATTTT. The gene calls are TRBV10-3 and TRBJ1-5; D is undetermined. V was clipped by 0 bases and J by 2 bases, with 5 bases between them. CDR1 and CDR2 from the germline V gene are ENHRY and SYGVKD. The CDR3 has 14 amino acids.

This rearrangement joins TRBV2 to TRBJ2-3, with 9 bases fitting TRBD1. This CDR3 has 16 amino acids. Trimming cost V 7 bases and J 9 bases; bases outside gene matches: 17. Germline V gives CDR1 SNHLY, CDR2 FYNNEI. In nucleotides, the CDR3 is TGTGCCAGCAACGGCGGGACAGGGACGGAGCAGAGGACGCAGTATTTT. Its protein is CASNGGTGTEQRTQYF.

This clonotype was found a few times. The J gene is TRBJ1-2, the V gene TRBV20-1; TRBD1 matches at 7 bases. The CDR3 is 14 residues long. V lost 0 bases, J lost 6 bases, and 7 bases stayed unmatched. Germline CDR1 reads DFQATT; CDR2 reads SNEGSKA (reference sequence). CDR3 protein: CSARDQRGLDGYTF. The CDR3 nucleotides read TGCAGTGCTAGAGATCAGAGGGGGCTCGATGGCTACACCTTC.

J is TRBJ1-1 and V is TRBV6-5; D remains unclear. Trimming stripped 2 bases from V and 3 bases from J, with 7 bases between. Germline V lookup: CDR1 MNHEY, CDR2 SVGAGI. The CDR3 runs to 13 residues. The CDR3 region has the DNA TGTGCCAGCAGTTACGGCGGAGACACTGAAGCTTTCTTT. Protein: CASSYGGDTEAFF.

A few counts support this clonotype. For the CDR3, the DNA is TGTGCCATCAGTGAAGGGTTGGGCAGGGTCTACGAGCAGTACTTC. Encoded protein: CAISEGLGRVYEQYF. V usage is TRBV10-3 and J usage is TRBJ2-7, with D perhaps TRBD1 (5 bases). The CDR3 covers 15 residues. Germline V gene sequence: CDR1 ENHRY, CDR2 SYGVKD. V was pared by 3 bases and J by 3 bases, with 15 bases between.

V usage is TRBV19 and J usage is TRBJ1-2, with no clear D. The CDR3 sequence is 11 residues long. Trimming left V 2 bases short and J 5 bases short, with 3 bases between. Germline-derived CDR1 and CDR2 are LNHDA and SQIVND (reference sequence). The CDR3 reads CASSIRYGYTF. The CDR3 DNA reads as TGTGCCAGTAGTATAAGATATGGCTACACCTTC.

The chain recombines TRBV6-1 with TRBJ2-7; 8 positions match TRBD1. V dropped 5 bases and J dropped 11; count of bases not matched to a gene: 11. Germline assignment: CDR1 MNHNS and CDR2 SASEGT. The CDR3 has 13 residues. This CDR3 is CASSLWTGLSKYF. CDR3 DNA sequence: TGTGCCAGCAGTCTGTGGACAGGGTTAAGTAAGTACTTC.

Only a few counts were recorded for this clonotype. The chain uses TRBV7-8 and TRBJ1-2, with a weak D call TRBD1 (5 bases). Germline V gene sequence: CDR1 SGHVS, CDR2 FQNEAQ. Between the trimmed V and J ends, which lost 5 bases and 6 bases, there was a span of 16 bases. The CDR3 spans 14 residues. CDR3 sequence reads: CASSRRDRQNGYTF. The CDR3, as DNA: TGTGCCAGCAGCCGTCGGGACCGACAAAATGGCTACACCTTC.

This chain links TRBV18 with TRBJ2-3; a possible D gene is TRBD2 (5 bases). Trimming removed 2 bases at V and 5 bases at J, with 5 bases between. The CDR3 loop spans 12 amino acids. CDR1 is KGHSH, CDR2 LQKENI, per germline. The CDR3: CASSPAGDTQYF. The CDR3 coding sequence is TGTGCCAGCTCACCAGCGGGAGATACGCAGTATTTT.

This clonotype was recorded a few times. The chain couples TRBV2 to TRBJ2-7; D not resolved. There are 13 residues in the CDR3. V shed 8 bases and J shed 5 bases, with 16 bases lying between them. Germline V gene sequence: CDR1 SNHLY, CDR2 FYNNEI. CDR3 loop: CASGPQLYDEQYF. CDR3 bases: TGTGCCAGCGGCCCCCAACTATACGACGAGCAGTACTTC.

Only a few counts were recorded for this clonotype. The chain has TRBV6-2 or TRBV6-3 and TRBJ2-1; 8 bases are a match to TRBD2. Trimming at V came to 0 bases and at J to 9 bases, leaving 25 bases not matched to a gene. CDR3 length equals 21 residues. Germline V gene lookup returns CDR1 MNHEY and CDR2 SVGEGT. The CDR3 coding sequence is TGTGCCAGCAGTTACTCGAGTGGTACGGCACCCGGGACTAGAGTAGATGTTGAGCAGTTCTTC. It yields the protein CASSYSSGTAPGTRVDVEQFF.

This clonotype has a handful of counts. The V and J genes are TRBV6-1 and TRBJ1-1, with D tentatively TRBD1 (6 bases). The V end lost 5 bases, the J end lost 0 bases, and 19 bases lay between the germline ends. The CDR3 extends over 17 amino acids. Germline V lookup: CDR1 MNHNS, CDR2 SASEGT. CDR3: CASSQNEAGEVNTEAFF. CDR3 DNA: TGTGCCAGCAGTCAAAATGAGGCAGGGGAGGTGAACACTGAAGCTTTCTTT.

This clonotype was counted only a few times. The rearrangement joins TRBV5-8 to TRBJ2-3; the match to TRBD1 covers 8 bases. Per germline, CDR1 SGHTS and CDR2 YDEGEE. CDR3 length: 14 amino acids. V trimming: 0 bases; J trimming: 3 bases; junction bases outside the gene matches: 0. CDR3 DNA: TGTGCCAGCAGCTTGGACAGGGGGACAGATACGCAGTATTTT. Translating gives CASSLDRGTDTQYF.